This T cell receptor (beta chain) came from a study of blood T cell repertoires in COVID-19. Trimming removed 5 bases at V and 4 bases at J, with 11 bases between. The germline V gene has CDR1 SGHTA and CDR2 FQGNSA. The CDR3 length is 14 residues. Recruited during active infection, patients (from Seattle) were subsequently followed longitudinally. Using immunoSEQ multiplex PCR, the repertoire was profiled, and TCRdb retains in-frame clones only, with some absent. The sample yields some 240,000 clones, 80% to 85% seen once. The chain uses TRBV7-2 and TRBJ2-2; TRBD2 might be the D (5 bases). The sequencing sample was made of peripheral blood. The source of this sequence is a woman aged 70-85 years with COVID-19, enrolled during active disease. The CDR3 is CASSPILGTGELFF. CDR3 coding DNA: TGTGCCAGCAGCCCCATACTAGGCACCGGGGAGCTGTTTTTT.